This T cell receptor beta chain was found in a study of metastatic and nonmetastatic thyroid tumors. Points on this clone: The antigen remains unidentified.

TCRdb ran MiXCR on the PCR reads. The sample has tens of thousands of clones; approximately 17% are singletons. Every patient was untreated before thyroid surgery. General study results and limits: When malignant thyroid tumors were compared with benign nodules, TCR beta diversity was reportedly significantly higher in the malignant tumors. This held in both blood and tumor samples.

This clonotype originated in a female donor with papillary thyroid cancer or a benign thyroid nodule (not recorded which). Some clones in this sample may be carry-over from other donors' samples. The material sequenced was blood.

In DNA, the CDR3 is TGTGCCAGCAGCTTATCCGTCACAGACTATGGCTACACCTTC. Amino acids: CASSLSVTDYGYTF. The chain has TRBV11-3 and TRBJ1-2; D ambiguous. V was clipped by 2 bases and J by 3 bases, with 10 bases between them. Germline V gene sequence: CDR1 SGHNT, CDR2 YENEEA. The CDR3 length is 14 residues.